This TCR beta chain was retrieved from a study of T cells of healthy individuals. Each CDR3 protein is one row after TCRdb ran MiXCR on the 5' RACE reads. This sample yields 50,000 to 55,000 distinct CDR3 sequences, of which over 12% are seen a single time; roughly 15% belongs to the top ten. The CDR3 has 12 amino acids. Germline V lookup: CDR1 LGHNA, CDR2 YNFKEQ. The V and J ends lost 4 bases and 6 bases respectively, with 9 bases between them. This clonotype came up many times. This TCR was sampled from a human donor in good health. The chain carries TRBV4-2 and TRBJ1-2; no firm D call. The CDR3: CASSRGKNGYTF. The CDR3 coding sequence is TGTGCCAGCAGCCGAGGCAAGAATGGCTACACCTTC.